The clone carrying this T cell receptor beta chain was seen only a few times. The antigen is undetermined. The V end was cut by 1 base, the J end by 3 bases, with 23 bases between. Germline V gives CDR1 SGHTA, CDR2 FQGTGA. The CDR3 is 19 residues long. This sample is drawn from a study of T-cell memory formation after mild COVID-19. Broader study findings: Chiefly within CM and EM were the contracting CD4+ clones; CD8+ ones were within EMRA.

A single record per CDR3 protein comes from TCRdb applying MiXCR to the 5' RACE reads. The data hold around 300,000 distinct CDR3 sequences, with less than 9.5% observed a single time. This clonotype was obtained from a man aged 18 to 30 who had mild COVID-19 (a few samples of this study predate the infection). Cell type and time point are not known. The sequenced sample was PBMCs or a T cell subset sorted from them (not recorded which). The chain carries TRBV7-3 and TRBJ2-3, with a tentative D call TRBD2 (6 bases). CDR3 in amino acids: CASSLKGALTRLRTDTQYF. CDR3 DNA: TGTGCCAGCAGCTTAAAAGGCGCCCTGACTAGGTTGAGGACAGATACGCAGTATTTT.